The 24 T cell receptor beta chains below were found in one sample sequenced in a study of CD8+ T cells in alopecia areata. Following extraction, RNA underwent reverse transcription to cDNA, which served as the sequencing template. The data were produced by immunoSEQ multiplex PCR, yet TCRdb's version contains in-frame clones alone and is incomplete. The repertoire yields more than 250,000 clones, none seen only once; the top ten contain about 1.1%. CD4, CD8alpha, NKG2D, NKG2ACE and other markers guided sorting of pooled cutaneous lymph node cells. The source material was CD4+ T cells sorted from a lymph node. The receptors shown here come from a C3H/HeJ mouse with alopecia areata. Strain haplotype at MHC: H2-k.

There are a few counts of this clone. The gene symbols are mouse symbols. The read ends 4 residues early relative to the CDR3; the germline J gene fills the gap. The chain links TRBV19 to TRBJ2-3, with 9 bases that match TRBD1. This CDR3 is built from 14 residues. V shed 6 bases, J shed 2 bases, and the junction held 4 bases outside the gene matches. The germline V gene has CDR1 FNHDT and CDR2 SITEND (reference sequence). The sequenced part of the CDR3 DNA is TGTGCCAGCACCCGGGACAGGGTTGCAGAA. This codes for CASTRDRVAE. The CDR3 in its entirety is CASTRDRVAETLYF. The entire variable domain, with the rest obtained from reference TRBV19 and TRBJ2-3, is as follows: GGIITQTPKFLIGQEGQKLTLKCQQNFNHDTMYWYRQDSGKGLRLIYYSITENDLQKGDLSEGYDASREKKSSFSLTVTSAQKNEMAVFLCASTRDRVAETLYFGSGTRLTVL.

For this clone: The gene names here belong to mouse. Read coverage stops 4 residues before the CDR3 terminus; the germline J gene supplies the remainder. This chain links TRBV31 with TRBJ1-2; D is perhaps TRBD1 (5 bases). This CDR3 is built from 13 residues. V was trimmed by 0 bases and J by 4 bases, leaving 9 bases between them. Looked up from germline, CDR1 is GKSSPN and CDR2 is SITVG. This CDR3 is CAWSLDQGSDYTF. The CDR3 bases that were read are TGTGCCTGGAGTCTAGACCAGGGCTCC.

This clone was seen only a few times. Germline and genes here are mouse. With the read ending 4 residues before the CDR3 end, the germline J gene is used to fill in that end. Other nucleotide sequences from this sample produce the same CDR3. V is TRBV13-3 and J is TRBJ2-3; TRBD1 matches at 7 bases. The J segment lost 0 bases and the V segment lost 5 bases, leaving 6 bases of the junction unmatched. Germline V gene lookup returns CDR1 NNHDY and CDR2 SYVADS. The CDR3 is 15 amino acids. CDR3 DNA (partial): TGTGCCAGCAGCGTGGACAGGTCGAGTGCAGAA. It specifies CASSVDRSSAE. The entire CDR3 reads CASSVDRSSAETLYF.

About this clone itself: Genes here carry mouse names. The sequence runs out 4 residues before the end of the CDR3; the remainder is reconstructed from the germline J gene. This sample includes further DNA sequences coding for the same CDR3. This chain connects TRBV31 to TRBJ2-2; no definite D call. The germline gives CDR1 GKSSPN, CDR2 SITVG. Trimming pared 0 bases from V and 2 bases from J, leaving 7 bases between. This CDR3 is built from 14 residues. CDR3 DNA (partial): TGTGCCTGGAGTCTAGAAGGGAACACCGGG. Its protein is CAWSLEGNTG. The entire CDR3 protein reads CAWSLEGNTGQLYF.

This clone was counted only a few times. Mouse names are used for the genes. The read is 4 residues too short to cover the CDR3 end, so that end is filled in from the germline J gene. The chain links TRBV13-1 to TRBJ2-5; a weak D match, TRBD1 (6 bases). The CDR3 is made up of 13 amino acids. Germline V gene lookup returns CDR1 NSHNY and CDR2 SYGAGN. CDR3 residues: CASSDTGMDTQYF. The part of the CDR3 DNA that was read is TGTGCCAGCAGTGATACAGGGATGGAC.

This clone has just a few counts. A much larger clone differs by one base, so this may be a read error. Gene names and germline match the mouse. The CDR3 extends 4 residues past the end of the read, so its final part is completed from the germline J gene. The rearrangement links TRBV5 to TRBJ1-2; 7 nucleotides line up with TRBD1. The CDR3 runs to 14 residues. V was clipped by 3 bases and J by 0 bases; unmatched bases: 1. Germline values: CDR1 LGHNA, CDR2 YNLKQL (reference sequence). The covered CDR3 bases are TGTGCCAGCAGCCACGGGACAGCAAACTCC. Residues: CASSHGTANS. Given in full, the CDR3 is CASSHGTANSDYTF.

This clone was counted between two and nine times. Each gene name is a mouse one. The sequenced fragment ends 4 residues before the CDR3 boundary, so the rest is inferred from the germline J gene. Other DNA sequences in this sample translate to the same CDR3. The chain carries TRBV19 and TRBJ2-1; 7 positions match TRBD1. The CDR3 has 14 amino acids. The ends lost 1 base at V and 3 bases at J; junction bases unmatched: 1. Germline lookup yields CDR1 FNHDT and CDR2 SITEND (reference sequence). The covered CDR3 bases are TGTGCCAGCAGTATACGGGACAGCTATGCT. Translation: CASSIRDSYA. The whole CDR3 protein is CASSIRDSYAEQFF.

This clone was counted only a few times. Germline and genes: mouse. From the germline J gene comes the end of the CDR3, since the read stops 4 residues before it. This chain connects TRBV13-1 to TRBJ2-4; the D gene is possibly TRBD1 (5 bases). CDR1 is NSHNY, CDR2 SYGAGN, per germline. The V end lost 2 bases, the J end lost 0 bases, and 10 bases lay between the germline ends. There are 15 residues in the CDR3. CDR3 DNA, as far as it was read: TGTGCCAGCAGTGACAGGGAAAGTAGTCAAAAC. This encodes CASSDRESSQN. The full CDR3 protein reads CASSDRESSQNTLYF.

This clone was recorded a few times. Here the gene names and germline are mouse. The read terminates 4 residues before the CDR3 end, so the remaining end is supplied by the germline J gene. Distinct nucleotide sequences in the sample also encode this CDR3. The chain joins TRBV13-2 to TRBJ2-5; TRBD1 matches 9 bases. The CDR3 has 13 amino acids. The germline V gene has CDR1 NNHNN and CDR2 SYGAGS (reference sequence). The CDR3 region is CASGRQGGDTQYF. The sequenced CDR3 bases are TGTGCCAGCGGTCGACAGGGGGGAGAC.

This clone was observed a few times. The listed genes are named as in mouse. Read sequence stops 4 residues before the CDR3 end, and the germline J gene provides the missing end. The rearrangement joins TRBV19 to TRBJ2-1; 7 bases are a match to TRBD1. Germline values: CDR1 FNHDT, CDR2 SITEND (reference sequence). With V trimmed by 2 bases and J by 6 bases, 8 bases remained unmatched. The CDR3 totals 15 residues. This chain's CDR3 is CASSIWDSPGAEQFF. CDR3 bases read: TGTGCCAGCAGTATTTGGGACAGCCCTGGTGCT.

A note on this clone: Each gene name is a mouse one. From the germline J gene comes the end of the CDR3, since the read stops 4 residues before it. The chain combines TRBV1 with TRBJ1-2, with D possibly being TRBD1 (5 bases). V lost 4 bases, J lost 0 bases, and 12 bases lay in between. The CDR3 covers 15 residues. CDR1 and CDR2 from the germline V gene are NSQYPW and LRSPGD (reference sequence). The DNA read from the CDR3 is TGCACCTGCAGTGTCCCCGGGGGGGCAAACTCC. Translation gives CTCSVPGGANS. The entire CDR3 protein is CTCSVPGGANSDYTF.

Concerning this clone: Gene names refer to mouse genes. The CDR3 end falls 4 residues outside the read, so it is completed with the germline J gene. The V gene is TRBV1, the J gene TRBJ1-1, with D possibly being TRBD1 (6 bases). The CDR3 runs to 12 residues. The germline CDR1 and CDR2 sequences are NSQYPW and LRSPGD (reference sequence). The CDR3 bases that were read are TGCACCTGCAGTGTGAGGGGGGGA. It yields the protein CTCSVRGG. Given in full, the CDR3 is CTCSVRGGEVFF.

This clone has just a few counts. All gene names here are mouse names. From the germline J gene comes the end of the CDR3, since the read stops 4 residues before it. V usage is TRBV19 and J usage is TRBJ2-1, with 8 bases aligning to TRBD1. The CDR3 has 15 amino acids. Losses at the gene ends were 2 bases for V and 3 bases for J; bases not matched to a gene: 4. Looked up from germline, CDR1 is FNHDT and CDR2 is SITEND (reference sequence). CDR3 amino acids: CASSIRGQAYAEQFF. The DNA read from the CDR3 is TGTGCCAGCAGTATTAGGGGACAGGCCTATGCT.

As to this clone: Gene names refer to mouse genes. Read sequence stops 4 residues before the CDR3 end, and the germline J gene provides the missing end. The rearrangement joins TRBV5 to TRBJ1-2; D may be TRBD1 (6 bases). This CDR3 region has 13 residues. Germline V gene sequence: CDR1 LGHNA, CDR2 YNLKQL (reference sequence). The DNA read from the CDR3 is TGTGCCAGCGGGGGACTGGGGGGGCGC. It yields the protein CASGGLGGR. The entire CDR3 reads CASGGLGGRDYTF.

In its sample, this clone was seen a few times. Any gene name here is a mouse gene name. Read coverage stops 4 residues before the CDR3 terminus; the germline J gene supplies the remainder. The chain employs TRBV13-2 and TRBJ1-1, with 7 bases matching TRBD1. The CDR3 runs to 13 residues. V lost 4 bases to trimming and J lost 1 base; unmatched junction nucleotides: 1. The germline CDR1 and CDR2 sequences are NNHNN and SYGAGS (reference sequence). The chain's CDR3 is CASGRQGNTEVFF. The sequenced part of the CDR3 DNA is TGTGCCAGCGGTCGACAGGGGAACACA.

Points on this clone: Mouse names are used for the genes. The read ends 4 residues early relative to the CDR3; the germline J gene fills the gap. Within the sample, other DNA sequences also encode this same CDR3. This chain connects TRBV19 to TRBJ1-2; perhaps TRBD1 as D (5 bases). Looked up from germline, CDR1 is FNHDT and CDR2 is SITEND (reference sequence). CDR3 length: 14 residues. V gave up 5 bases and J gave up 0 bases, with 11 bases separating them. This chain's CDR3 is CASSPGQANSDYTF. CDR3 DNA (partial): TGTGCCAGCAGCCCCGGACAAGCAAACTCC.

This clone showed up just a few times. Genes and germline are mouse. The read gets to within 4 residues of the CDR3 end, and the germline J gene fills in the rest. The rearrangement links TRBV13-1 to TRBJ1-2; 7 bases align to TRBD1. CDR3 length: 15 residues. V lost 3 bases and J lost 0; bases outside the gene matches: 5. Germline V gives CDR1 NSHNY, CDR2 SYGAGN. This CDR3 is CASSGGGLANSDYTF. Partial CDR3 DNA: TGTGCCAGCAGTGGAGGGGGCCTTGCAAACTCC.

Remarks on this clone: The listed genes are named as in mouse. CDR3 loop: CASSPGSNNSPLYF. The sequenced CDR3 bases are TGTGCCAGCTCTCCAGGGTCTAATAATTCGCCC. The rearrangement links TRBV12-1 to TRBJ1-6, with D tentatively TRBD1 (5 bases). The read stops 3 residues short of the end of the CDR3; the missing end is completed from the germline J gene. TRBJ1-6 is an ORF; its function is uncertain. The CDR3 consists of 14 residues. Germline V gives CDR1 SGHSN, CDR2 HYEKVE. Between the trimmed V and J ends, which lost 2 bases and 5 bases, there was a span of 9 bases.

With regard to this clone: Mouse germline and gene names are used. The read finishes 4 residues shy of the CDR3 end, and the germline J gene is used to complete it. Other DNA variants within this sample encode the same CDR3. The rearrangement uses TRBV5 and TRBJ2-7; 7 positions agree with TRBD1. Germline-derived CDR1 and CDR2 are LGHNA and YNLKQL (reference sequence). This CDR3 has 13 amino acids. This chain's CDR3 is CASSQNRGDEQYF. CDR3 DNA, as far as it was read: TGTGCCAGCAGCCAGAACAGGGGAGAT.

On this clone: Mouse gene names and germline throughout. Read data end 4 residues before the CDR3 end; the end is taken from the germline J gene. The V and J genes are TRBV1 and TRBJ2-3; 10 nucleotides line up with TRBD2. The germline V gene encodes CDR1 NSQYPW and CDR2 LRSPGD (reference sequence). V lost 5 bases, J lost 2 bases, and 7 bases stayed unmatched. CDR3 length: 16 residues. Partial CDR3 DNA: TGCACCTGCAGTCATCACTGGGGGGGTGATGCAGAA. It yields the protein CTCSHHWGGDAE. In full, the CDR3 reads CTCSHHWGGDAETLYF.

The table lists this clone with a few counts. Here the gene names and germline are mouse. The CDR3 protein is CASSPGLKDTQYF. The CDR3 DNA, read in part, is TGTGCCAGCAGCCCGGGACTAAAAGAC. This chain joins TRBV5 and TRBJ2-5; D might be TRBD2 (6 bases). The read stops 4 residues short of the end of the CDR3; the missing end is completed from the germline J gene. Germline V gene lookup returns CDR1 LGHNA and CDR2 YNLKQL (reference sequence). This CDR3 has 13 amino acids.

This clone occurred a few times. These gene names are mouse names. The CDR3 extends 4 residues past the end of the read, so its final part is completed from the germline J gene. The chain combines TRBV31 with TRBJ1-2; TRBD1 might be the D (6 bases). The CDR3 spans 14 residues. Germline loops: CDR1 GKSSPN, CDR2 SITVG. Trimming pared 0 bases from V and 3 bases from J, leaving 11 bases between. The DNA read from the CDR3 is TGTGCCTGGAGTCTTACAGGGCGGGACTCC. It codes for CAWSLTGRDS. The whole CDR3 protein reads CAWSLTGRDSDYTF.

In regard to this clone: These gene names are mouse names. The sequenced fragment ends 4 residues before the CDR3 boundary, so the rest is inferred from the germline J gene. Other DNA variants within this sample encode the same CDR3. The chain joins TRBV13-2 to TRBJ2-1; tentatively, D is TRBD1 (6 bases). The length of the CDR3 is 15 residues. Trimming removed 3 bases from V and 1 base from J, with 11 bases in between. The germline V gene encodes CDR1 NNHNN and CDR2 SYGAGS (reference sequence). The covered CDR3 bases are TGTGCCAGCGGTGGTCCGGGACAAAACTATGCT. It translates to CASGGPGQNYA. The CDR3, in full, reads CASGGPGQNYAEQFF.

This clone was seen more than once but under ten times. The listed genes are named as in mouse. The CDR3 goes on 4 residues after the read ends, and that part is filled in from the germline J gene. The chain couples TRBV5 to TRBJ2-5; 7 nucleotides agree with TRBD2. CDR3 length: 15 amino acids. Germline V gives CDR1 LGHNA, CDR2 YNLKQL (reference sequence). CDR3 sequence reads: CASSPPWGRKDTQYF. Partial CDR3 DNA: TGTGCCAGCAGCCCCCCCTGGGGGAGGAAAGAC.